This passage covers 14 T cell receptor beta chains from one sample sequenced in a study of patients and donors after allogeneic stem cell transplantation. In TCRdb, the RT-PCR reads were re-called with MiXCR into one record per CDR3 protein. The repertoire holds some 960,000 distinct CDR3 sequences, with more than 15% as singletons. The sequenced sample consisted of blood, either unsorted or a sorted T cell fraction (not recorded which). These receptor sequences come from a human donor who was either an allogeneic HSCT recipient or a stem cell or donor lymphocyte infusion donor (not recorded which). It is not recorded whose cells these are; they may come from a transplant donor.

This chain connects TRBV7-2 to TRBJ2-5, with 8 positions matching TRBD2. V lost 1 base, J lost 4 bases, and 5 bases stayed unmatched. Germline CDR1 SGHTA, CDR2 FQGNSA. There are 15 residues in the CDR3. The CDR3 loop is CASSLEGTRVETQYF. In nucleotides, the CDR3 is TGTGCCAGCAGCTTAGAGGGGACTAGGGTAGAGACCCAGTACTTC.

The CDR3 bases are TGTGCCAGCAGTCGGGATCCTAGGTTGGAGTTAGCTAACTATGGCTACACCTTC. Its protein is CASSRDPRLELANYGYTF. The rearrangement joins TRBV27 to TRBJ1-2, with D unclear. V shed 5 bases and J shed 0 bases, with 22 bases lying between them. The CDR3 sequence is 18 residues long. CDR1 MNHEY and CDR2 SMNVEV come from the germline V gene (reference sequence).

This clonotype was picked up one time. Written as DNA, the CDR3 is TGTGCCAGCAGCTTAGTAGCTGGGTCCCAAGAGACCCAGTACTTC. This codes for CASSLVAGSQETQYF. The rearrangement joins TRBV7-9 to TRBJ2-5; the D is unclear. Deletions cut 1 base from V and 1 base from J, with 10 bases between. CDR3 size: 15 residues. CDR1 is SEHNR, CDR2 FQNEAQ, per germline (reference sequence). Full variable domain (outside the CDR3, taken from reference TRBV7-9 and TRBJ2-5): DTGVSQNPRHKITKRGQNVTFRCDPISEHNRLYWYRQTLGQGPEFLTYFQNEAQLEKSRLLSDRFSAERPKGSFSTLEIQRTEQGDSAMYLCASSLVAGSQETQYFGPGTRLLVL.

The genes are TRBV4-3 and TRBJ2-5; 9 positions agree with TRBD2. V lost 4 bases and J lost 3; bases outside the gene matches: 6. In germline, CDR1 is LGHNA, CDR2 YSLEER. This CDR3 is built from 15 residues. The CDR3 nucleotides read TGCGCCAGCAGCCTTCATAGCGGGGGTAAAGAGACCCAGTACTTC. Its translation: CASSLHSGGKETQYF.

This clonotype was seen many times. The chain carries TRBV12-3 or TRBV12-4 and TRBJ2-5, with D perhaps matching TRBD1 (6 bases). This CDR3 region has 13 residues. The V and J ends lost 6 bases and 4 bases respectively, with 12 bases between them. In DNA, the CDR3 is TGTGCCAGCAGCCCCCAGGGGCGAGAGACCCAGTACTTC. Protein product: CASSPQGRETQYF.

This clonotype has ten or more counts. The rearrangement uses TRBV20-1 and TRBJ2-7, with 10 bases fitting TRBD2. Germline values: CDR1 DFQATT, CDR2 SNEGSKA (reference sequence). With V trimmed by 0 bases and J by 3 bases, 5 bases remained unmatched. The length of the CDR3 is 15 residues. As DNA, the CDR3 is TGCAGTGCTAGAGATCCAGCGGGAGGGATCTACGAGCAGTACTTC. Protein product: CSARDPAGGIYEQYF.

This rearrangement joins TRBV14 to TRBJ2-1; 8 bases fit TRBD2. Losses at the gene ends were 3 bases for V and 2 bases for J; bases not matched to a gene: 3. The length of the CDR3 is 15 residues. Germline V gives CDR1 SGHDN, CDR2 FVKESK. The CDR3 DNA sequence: TGTGCCAGCAGCCAGAAAGCGGGGGCCTACAATGAGCAGTTCTTC. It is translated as CASSQKAGAYNEQFF.

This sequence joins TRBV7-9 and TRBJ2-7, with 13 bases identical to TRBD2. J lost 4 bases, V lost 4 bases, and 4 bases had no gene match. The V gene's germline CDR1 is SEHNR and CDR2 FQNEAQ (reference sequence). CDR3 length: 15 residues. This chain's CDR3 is CASSSRTSGSYEQYF. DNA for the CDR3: TGTGCCAGCAGCTCCCGGACTAGCGGGAGTTACGAGCAGTACTTC. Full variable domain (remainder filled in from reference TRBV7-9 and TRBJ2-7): DTGVSQNPRHKITKRGQNVTFRCDPISEHNRLYWYRQTLGQGPEFLTYFQNEAQLEKSRLLSDRFSAERPKGSFSTLEIQRTEQGDSAMYLCASSSRTSGSYEQYFGPGTRLTVT.

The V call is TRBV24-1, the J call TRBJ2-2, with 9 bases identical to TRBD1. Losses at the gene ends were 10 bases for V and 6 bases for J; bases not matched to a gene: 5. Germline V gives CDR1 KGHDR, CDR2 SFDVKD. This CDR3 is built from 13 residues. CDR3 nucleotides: TGTGCCACGGGACAGGGTGCGTCCGGGGAGCTGTTTTTT. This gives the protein CATGQGASGELFF.

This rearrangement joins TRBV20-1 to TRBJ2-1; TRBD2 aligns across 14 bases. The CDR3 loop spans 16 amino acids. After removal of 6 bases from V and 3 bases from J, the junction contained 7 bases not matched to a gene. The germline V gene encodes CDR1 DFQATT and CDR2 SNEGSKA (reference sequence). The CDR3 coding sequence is TGCAGTGCCCAAGGACTAGCGGGGGGACTCTACAATGAGCAGTTCTTC. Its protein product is CSAQGLAGGLYNEQFF.

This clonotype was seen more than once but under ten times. CDR3 in DNA: TGTGCCAGCAGAACTAGGATGGGACAGGGGGCAACTAATGAAAAACTGTTTTTT. It is translated as CASRTRMGQGATNEKLFF. V gene TRBV9 combines with J gene TRBJ1-4; 11 nucleotides line up with TRBD1. The CDR3 contains 18 residues. Per the germline V gene, CDR1 is SGDLS and CDR2 is YYNGEE. V was clipped by 5 bases and J by 0 bases; unmatched bases: 9.

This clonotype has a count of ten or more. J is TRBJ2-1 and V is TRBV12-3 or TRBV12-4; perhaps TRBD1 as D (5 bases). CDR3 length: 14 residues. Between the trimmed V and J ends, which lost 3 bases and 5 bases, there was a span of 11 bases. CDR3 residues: CASSFGSGNNEQFF. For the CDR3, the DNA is TGTGCCAGCAGTTTCGGATCAGGGAACAATGAGCAGTTCTTC.

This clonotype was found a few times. The CDR3: CATSDSRGSSYNEQFF. In DNA, the CDR3 is TGTGCCACCAGTGATTCACGCGGGAGCTCCTACAATGAGCAGTTCTTC. The chain employs TRBV24-1 and TRBJ2-1; 7 nucleotides line up with TRBD2. Per germline, CDR1 KGHDR and CDR2 SFDVKD. The V segment lost 2 bases and the J segment 0 bases; nucleotides outside the gene matches: 3. CDR3 length: 16 residues.

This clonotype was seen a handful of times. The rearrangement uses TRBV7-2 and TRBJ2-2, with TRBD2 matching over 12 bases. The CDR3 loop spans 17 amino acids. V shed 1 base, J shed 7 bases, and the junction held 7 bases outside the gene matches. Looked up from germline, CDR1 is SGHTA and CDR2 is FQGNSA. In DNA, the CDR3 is TGTGCCAGCAGCTTAGTCGGACTAGCGGGGTTCAGCGGGGAGCTGTTTTTT. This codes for CASSLVGLAGFSGELFF.